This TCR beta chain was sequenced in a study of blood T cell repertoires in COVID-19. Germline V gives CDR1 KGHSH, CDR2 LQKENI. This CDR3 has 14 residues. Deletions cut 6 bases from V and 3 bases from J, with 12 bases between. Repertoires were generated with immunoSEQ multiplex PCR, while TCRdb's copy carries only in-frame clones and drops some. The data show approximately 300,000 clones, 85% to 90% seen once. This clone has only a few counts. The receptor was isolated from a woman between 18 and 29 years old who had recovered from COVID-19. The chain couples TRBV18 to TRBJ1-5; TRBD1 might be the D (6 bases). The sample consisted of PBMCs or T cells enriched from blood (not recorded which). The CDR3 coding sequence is TGTGCCAGCTCGGGGGGGCCCGACAATCAGCCCCAGCATTTT. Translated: CASSGGPDNQPQHF.